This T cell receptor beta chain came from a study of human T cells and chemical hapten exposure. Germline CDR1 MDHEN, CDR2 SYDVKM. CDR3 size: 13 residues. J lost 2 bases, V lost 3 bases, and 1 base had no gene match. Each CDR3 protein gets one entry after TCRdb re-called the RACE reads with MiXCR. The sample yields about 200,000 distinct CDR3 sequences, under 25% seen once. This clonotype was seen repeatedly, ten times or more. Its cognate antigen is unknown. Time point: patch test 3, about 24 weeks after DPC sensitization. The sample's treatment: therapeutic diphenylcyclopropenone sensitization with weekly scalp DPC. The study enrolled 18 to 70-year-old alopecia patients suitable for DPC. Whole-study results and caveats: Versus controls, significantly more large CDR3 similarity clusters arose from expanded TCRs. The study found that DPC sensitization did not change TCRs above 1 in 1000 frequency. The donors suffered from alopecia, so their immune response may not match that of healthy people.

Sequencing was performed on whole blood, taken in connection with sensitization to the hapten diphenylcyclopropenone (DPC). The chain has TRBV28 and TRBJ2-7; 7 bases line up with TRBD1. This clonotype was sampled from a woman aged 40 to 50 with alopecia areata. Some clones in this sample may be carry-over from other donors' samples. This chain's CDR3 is CASSLGQPYEQYF. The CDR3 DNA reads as TGTGCCAGCAGTTTGGGACAGCCCTACGAGCAGTACTTC. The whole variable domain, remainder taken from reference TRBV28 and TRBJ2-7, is DVKVTQSSRYLVKRTGEKVFLECVQDMDHENMFWYRQDPGLGLRLIYFSYDVKMKEKGDIPEGYSVSREKKERFSLILESASTNQTSMYLCASSLGQPYEQYFGPGTRLTVT.